The 21 T cell receptor beta chains in this list originate from one sample, sequenced in a study of OX40 agonist ivuxolimab in advanced cancers. Profiled with immunoSEQ multiplex PCR; TCRdb holds only in-frame clones, not every one. The profile shows tens of thousands of clones, 70% to 85% of them singletons. This material consisted of CD4+ or CD8+ T cells sorted from blood, taken in a trial of the OX40 agonist ivuxolimab. The receptors originated from an adult with an advanced solid tumor such as melanoma, head and neck, liver or kidney cancer.

The count of this clone is one. The chain links TRBV5-1 to TRBJ2-5; D is perhaps TRBD1 or TRBD2 (5 bases each). Germline-derived CDR1 and CDR2 are SGHRS and YFSETQ. V was pared by 3 bases and J by 4 bases, with 13 bases between. The CDR3 runs to 14 residues. The CDR3 DNA reads TGCGCCAGCAGCTCGGGGCAGGGAAGAGAGACCCAGTACTTC. Its protein is CASSSGQGRETQYF.

This rearrangement joins TRBV27 to TRBJ2-5, with 8 bases aligning to TRBD1. This CDR3 contains 13 residues. Germline CDR1 MNHEY, CDR2 SMNVEV (reference sequence). The trim removed 6 bases at V and 2 bases at J, leaving 2 bases unmatched. CDR3 amino acids: CASRNRGQETQYF. The CDR3 DNA follows: TGTGCCAGCAGAAACAGGGGGCAAGAGACCCAGTACTTC.

This chain connects TRBV30 to TRBJ1-6; 8 bases line up with TRBD1. Trimming removed 4 bases from V and 10 bases from J; junction bases left unmatched: 15. Germline values: CDR1 GTSNPN, CDR2 SVGIG (reference sequence). The CDR3 has 16 residues. The CDR3 sequence: CAWIQGARTFSSPLHF. The CDR3 region has the DNA TGTGCCTGGATTCAGGGGGCCCGGACCTTCTCATCACCCCTCCACTTT. The entire variable domain, with the rest obtained from reference TRBV30 and TRBJ1-6, is as follows: SQTIHQWPATLVQPVGSPLSLECTVEGTSNPNLYWYRQAAGRGLQLLFYSVGIGQISSEVPQNLSASRPQDRQFILSSKKLLLSDSGFYLCAWIQGARTFSSPLHFGNGTRLTVT.

This sequence joins TRBV2 and TRBJ1-5; D gene unclear. The V gene's germline CDR1 is SNHLY and CDR2 FYNNEI. V lost 3 bases to trimming and J lost 0 bases, with 6 bases between them. This CDR3 is 14 amino acids long. This CDR3 reads CASSDTYSNQPQHF. The DNA of the CDR3 is TGTGCCAGCAGTGACACGTATAGCAATCAGCCCCAGCATTTT. Filled out from reference TRBV2 and TRBJ1-5, the complete variable domain reads EPEVTQTPSHQVTQMGQEVILRCVPISNHLYFYWYRQILGQKVEFLVSFYNNEISEKSEIFDDQFSVERPDGSNFTLKIRSTKLEDSAMYFCASSDTYSNQPQHFGDGTRLSIL.

Here the CDR3 reads CASMAVGGTDTQYF. CDR3 in DNA: TGTGCCAGCATGGCGGTCGGGGGCACAGATACGCAGTATTTT. The chain is built from TRBV27 and TRBJ2-3; TRBD2 might be the D (5 bases). Germline V gene data show CDR1 as MNHEY and CDR2 as SMNVEV (reference sequence). Deletions cut 7 bases from V and 1 base from J, with 12 bases between. The CDR3 has 14 amino acids.

The CDR3 nucleotides are TGTGCCAGCAGCTTATACCATATTGACACTGAAGCTTTCTTT. Protein product: CASSLYHIDTEAFF. The chain recombines TRBV11-2 with TRBJ1-1; D unresolved. Trimming took 2 bases from V and 3 from J, leaving 10 bases between them. The CDR3 is made up of 14 amino acids. CDR1 is SGHAT, CDR2 FQNNGV, per germline.

The rearrangement links TRBV27 to TRBJ2-7; 11 nucleotides line up with TRBD1. CDR1 and CDR2 from the germline V gene are MNHEY and SMNVEV (reference sequence). The ends lost 5 bases at V and 2 bases at J; junction bases unmatched: 2. This CDR3 comprises 14 residues. CDR3 in DNA: TGTGCCAGCAGTATGGACAGGGGGCCCTACGAGCAGTACTTC. This encodes CASSMDRGPYEQYF.

The chain recombines TRBV2 with TRBJ2-3, with D perhaps matching TRBD1 (7 bases). The CDR3 sequence is 14 residues long. Trimming pared 8 bases from V and 0 bases from J, leaving 12 bases between. Per the germline V gene, CDR1 is SNHLY and CDR2 is FYNNEI. This chain's CDR3 is CASGGTASTDTQYF. For the CDR3, the DNA is TGTGCCAGCGGGGGGACAGCTAGCACAGATACGCAGTATTTT.

V is TRBV4-1 and J is TRBJ1-5, with 7 bases identical to TRBD1. Per germline, CDR1 MGHRA and CDR2 YSYEKL. The CDR3 is 15 residues long. Losses at the gene ends were 2 bases for V and 5 bases for J; bases not matched to a gene: 6. The CDR3 DNA sequence: TGCGCCAGCAGCCAATATGGGACAGTCTATCAGCCCCAGCATTTT. This translates into CASSQYGTVYQPQHF.

The V gene is TRBV30, the J gene TRBJ1-1, with 9 bases fitting TRBD1. J lost 0 bases, V lost 3 bases, and 5 bases had no gene match. Germline V CDR1 and CDR2: GTSNPN, SVGIG (reference sequence). The CDR3 runs 15 residues. This chain's CDR3 is CAWRLRDRVNTEAFF. The CDR3 DNA sequence: TGTGCCTGGAGACTTCGGGACAGGGTGAACACTGAAGCTTTCTTT.

This clone was observed a single time. The chain has TRBV5-4 and TRBJ1-1; no clear D. The germline V gene encodes CDR1 SGHNT and CDR2 YYREEE (reference sequence). This CDR3 comprises 13 residues. V lost 0 bases and J 1 base, leaving 4 bases between the germline ends. The DNA of the CDR3 is TGTGCCAGCAGCTTGGACAGGAACACTGAAGCTTTCTTT. Amino acids: CASSLDRNTEAFF.

CDR3 sequence reads: CASSWDGAKGYTF. The CDR3 nucleotides are TGTGCCAGCAGCTGGGACGGAGCAAAAGGCTACACCTTC. The V and J genes are TRBV5-4 and TRBJ1-2; a possible D gene is TRBD1 (5 bases). V was clipped by 3 bases and J by 8 bases, with 14 bases between them. The CDR3 is 13 amino acids. Germline V gives CDR1 SGHNT, CDR2 YYREEE (reference sequence). The full variable domain, in which reference TRBV5-4 and TRBJ1-2 provide the parts outside the CDR3, is ETGVTQSPTHLIKTRGQQVTLRCSSQSGHNTVSWYQQALGQGPQFIFQYYREEENGRGNFPPRFSGLQFPNYSSELNVNALELDDSALYLCASSWDGAKGYTFGSGTRLTVV.

The CDR3 nucleotides read TGTGCCAGCACCCCCGGCAGGGCGAACACCGGGGAGCTGTTTTTT. This codes for CASTPGRANTGELFF. The chain couples TRBV11-2 to TRBJ2-2; D possibly corresponds to TRBD1 (5 bases). CDR1 and CDR2 from the germline V gene are SGHAT and FQNNGV. The CDR3 sequence is 15 residues long. Trimming stripped 7 bases from V and 0 bases from J, with 12 bases between.

The genes are TRBV27 and TRBJ2-1, with 10 positions matching TRBD1. CDR1 and CDR2 (germline): MNHEY, SMNVEV (reference sequence). This CDR3 spans 15 amino acids. V gave up 4 bases and J gave up 5 bases; unmatched junction bases: 5. Here the CDR3 reads CASSSDRGLHNEQFF. CDR3 DNA: TGTGCCAGCAGTTCAGACAGGGGGCTCCACAATGAGCAGTTCTTC.

To note about this clone: One end of the junction varies from germline; a read error may be responsible. The chain combines TRBV7-7 with TRBJ2-2; 7 bases align to TRBD1. Per the germline V gene, CDR1 is SSHAT and CDR2 is FNYEAQ (reference sequence). The CDR3 loop spans 15 amino acids. The CDR3 protein is CASSPWTGNTGELFF. In nucleotides, the CDR3 is TGTGCTAGCAGCCCCTGGACAGGGAACACCGGGGAGCTGTTTTTT.

The chain couples TRBV5-6 to TRBJ2-3; 9 bases match TRBD2. The CDR3 covers 18 residues. Germline V gives CDR1 SGHDT, CDR2 YYEEEE. J gave up 2 bases and V 7 bases, and 17 bases lay outside the gene matches. The CDR3 here is CASGLIQARGGHTDTQYF. For the CDR3, the DNA is TGTGCCAGCGGCCTTATCCAAGCGCGGGGGGGCCACACAGATACGCAGTATTTT.

The rearrangement uses TRBV2 and TRBJ1-5; D is possibly TRBD1 (6 bases). Looked up from germline, CDR1 is SNHLY and CDR2 is FYNNEI. Trimming cost V 3 bases and J 9 bases, with 27 bases left between them. The CDR3 consists of 18 residues. For the CDR3, the DNA is TGTGCCAGCAGTGACGACGGATTTGGGACAAGGGCCTTGGGGCCCCAGCATTTT. Translation gives CASSDDGFGTRALGPQHF.

This rearrangement joins TRBV5-1 to TRBJ2-5; TRBD1 is a possible D gene (6 bases). The J call may not be correct, given that the DNA end is closer to TRBJ2-7. The germline V gene has CDR1 SGHRS and CDR2 YFSETQ. The CDR3 sequence is 15 residues long. Here the CDR3 DNA reads TGCGCCAGCAGCTTTCAGGGGTCGATGTCGGACGAGCAGTACTTC. It is translated as CASSFQGSMSDEQYF.

This clone rates as medium-sized. This chain connects TRBV11-2 to TRBJ1-2; TRBD1 agrees at 8 bases. CDR1 and CDR2 from the germline V gene are SGHAT and FQNNGV. This CDR3 spans 12 amino acids. V dropped 4 bases and J dropped 8; count of bases not matched to a gene: 3. The CDR3 spells CASSSTGGGYTF. For the CDR3, the DNA is TGTGCCAGCAGCTCCACAGGGGGGGGCTACACCTTC.

The chain joins TRBV18 to TRBJ1-4, with D possibly matching TRBD1 (6 bases). Germline CDR1 KGHSH, CDR2 LQKENI. With 4 bases removed from V and 5 bases from J, the gap between germline ends came to 8 bases. This CDR3 is 13 amino acids long. The CDR3: CASSLGQNEKLFF. CDR3 sequence (DNA): TGTGCCAGCTCACTTGGACAGAATGAAAAACTGTTTTTT. The full variable domain, its missing parts supplied by reference TRBV18 and TRBJ1-4, is NAGVMQNPRHLVRRRGQEARLRCSPMKGHSHVYWYRQLPEEGLKFMVYLQKENIIDESGMPKERFSAEFPKEGPSILRIQQVVRGDSAAYFCASSLGQNEKLFFGSGTQLSVL.

The chain links TRBV30 to TRBJ2-7, with TRBD2 matching over 7 bases. Germline V CDR1 and CDR2: GTSNPN, SVGIG (reference sequence). J lost 3 bases, V lost 6 bases, and 2 bases had no gene match. This CDR3 is built from 11 residues. The CDR3 nucleotides read TGTGCCTGCGGGAGGAACTACGAGCAGTACTTC. Protein sequence: CACGRNYEQYF.